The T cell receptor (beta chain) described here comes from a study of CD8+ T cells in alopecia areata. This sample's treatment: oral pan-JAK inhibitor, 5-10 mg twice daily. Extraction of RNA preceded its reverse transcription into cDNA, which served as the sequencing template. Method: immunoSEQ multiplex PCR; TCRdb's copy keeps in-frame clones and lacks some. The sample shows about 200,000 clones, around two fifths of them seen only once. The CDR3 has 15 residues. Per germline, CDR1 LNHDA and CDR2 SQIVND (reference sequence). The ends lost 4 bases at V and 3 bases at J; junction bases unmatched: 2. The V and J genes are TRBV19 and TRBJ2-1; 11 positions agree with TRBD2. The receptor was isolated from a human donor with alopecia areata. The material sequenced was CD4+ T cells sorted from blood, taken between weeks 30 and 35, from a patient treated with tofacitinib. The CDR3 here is CASSKGTSGYNEQFF. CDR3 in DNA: TGTGCCAGTAGTAAGGGGACTAGCGGCTACAATGAGCAGTTCTTC.